These 21 T cell receptor beta chains originate from one sample sequenced in a study of T cells after yellow fever vaccination. Using its own MiXCR run on the 5' RACE reads, TCRdb lists one record per CDR3 protein. Of 65,000 to 70,000 distinct CDR3 sequences in the sample, approximately 6.2% were seen once. Source: CD4+ T cells sorted from PBMCs, taken less than 16 days after the first yellow fever vaccination. The origin of the receptors is a man aged 18 to 29 who received the YFV17D yellow fever vaccine.

The genes are TRBV18 and TRBJ2-4, with D perhaps assigned TRBD1 or TRBD2 (5 bases each). Germline CDR1 is KGHSH and CDR2 is LQKENI. The CDR3 is 14 residues long. V was pared by 1 base and J by 4 bases, with 8 bases between. CDR3 sequence (DNA): TGTGCCAGCTCACCACGCGAGGGGAAAAACATTCAGTACTTC. Protein: CASSPREGKNIQYF.

The CDR3 DNA is TGTGCCAGCAGCCGGGGCCTTATGCAGCCCCAGCATTTT. As protein: CASSRGLMQPQHF. V usage is TRBV5-4 and J usage is TRBJ1-5, with D possibly being TRBD1 (5 bases). The CDR3 totals 13 residues. Trimming removed 4 bases at V and 7 bases at J, with 12 bases between. Germline CDR1 and CDR2: SGHNT and YYREEE (reference sequence).

This clonotype was seen repeatedly, ten times or more. The rearrangement joins TRBV5-1 to TRBJ1-2; tentative D call: TRBD1 (5 bases). With 5 bases removed from V and 4 bases from J, the gap between germline ends came to 15 bases. This CDR3 contains 14 residues. From germline, CDR1 is SGHRS and CDR2 YFSETQ. CDR3 loop: CASRQSTGFYGYTF. CDR3 nucleotides: TGCGCCAGCAGGCAGAGCACAGGATTCTATGGCTACACCTTC. Full variable domain (outside the CDR3, taken from reference TRBV5-1 and TRBJ1-2): KAGVTQTPRYLIKTRGQQVTLSCSPISGHRSVSWYQQTPGQGLQFLFEYFSETQRNKGNFPGRFSGRQFSNSRSEMNVSTLELGDSALYLCASRQSTGFYGYTFGSGTRLTVV.

The chain couples TRBV7-7 to TRBJ1-1; D gene ambiguous. The ends were cut back, 4 bases at V and 0 bases at J, with 6 bases in the middle. CDR1 and CDR2 from the germline V gene are SSHAT and FNYEAQ (reference sequence). This CDR3 spans 13 amino acids. CDR3 residues: CASSSRVNTEAFF. For the CDR3, the DNA is TGTGCCAGCAGCTCGCGAGTGAACACTGAAGCTTTCTTT.

The sample holds many counts of this clonotype. The genes are TRBV3-1 and TRBJ2-1; 7 positions match TRBD1. With 1 base clipped from V and 2 bases from J, the junction kept 5 bases outside the gene matches. Germline V lookup: CDR1 LGHDT, CDR2 YNNKEL (reference sequence). The CDR3 runs 16 residues. The CDR3 bases are TGTGCCAGCAGCCAAGGGGGACAGAAGGCCTACAATGAGCAGTTCTTC. Translation gives CASSQGGQKAYNEQFF.

This clonotype was detected many times. The rearrangement links TRBV7-2 to TRBJ2-1; D perhaps matches TRBD2 (5 bases). Trimming removed 5 bases at V and 7 bases at J, with 15 bases between. Germline V gene sequence: CDR1 SGHTA, CDR2 FQGNSA. The CDR3 consists of 14 residues. The CDR3 spells CASSPRPGKNEQFF. DNA of the CDR3: TGTGCCAGCAGCCCTCGACCCGGGAAGAATGAGCAGTTCTTC.

With respect to this clonotype: This may be a read error: a much more frequent sequence differs by one nucleotide. The V gene is TRBV5-1, the J gene TRBJ2-5, with D maybe TRBD1 (5 bases). This CDR3 has 14 amino acids. Germline CDR1 is SGHRS and CDR2 is YFSETQ. V gave up 4 bases and J gave up 1 base, with 11 bases separating them. CDR3 residues: CASSISGCQETQYF. CDR3 sequence (DNA): TGCGCCAGCAGCATATCAGGGTGCCAAGAGACCCAGTACTTC.

This clonotype was observed many times. This chain connects TRBV7-2 to TRBJ2-2; no clear D gene. V was shortened by 5 bases and J by 0 bases, with 13 bases between the two germline ends. Germline lookup yields CDR1 SGHTA and CDR2 FQGNSA. CDR3 length: 16 amino acids. Here the CDR3 reads CASSLFQVANTGELFF. The CDR3 DNA reads TGTGCCAGCAGCCTCTTTCAAGTGGCGAACACCGGGGAGCTGTTTTTT.

This clonotype was seen ten or more times. The V gene is TRBV20-1, the J gene TRBJ1-3; a possible D gene is TRBD1 (5 bases). V was pared by 6 bases and J by 0 bases, with 12 bases between. Germline V gene lookup returns CDR1 DFQATT and CDR2 SNEGSKA (reference sequence). CDR3 size: 14 residues. The chain's CDR3 is CSAGDRDSGNTIYF. CDR3 sequence (DNA): TGCAGTGCCGGCGACAGAGACTCTGGAAACACCATATATTTT.

This sequence joins TRBV19 and TRBJ1-6, with D hard to call. From germline, CDR1 is LNHDA and CDR2 SQIVND (reference sequence). The CDR3 has 13 residues. The V and J ends lost 11 bases and 8 bases respectively, with 16 bases between them. CDR3 protein: CAAGLGSDSPLHF. In DNA, the CDR3 is TGTGCCGCGGGTCTGGGGAGCGATTCACCCCTCCACTTT.

This clonotype occurred many times. This chain uses TRBV5-1 with TRBJ2-7; D gene uncertain. Germline assignment: CDR1 SGHRS and CDR2 YFSETQ. The V and J ends lost 4 bases and 5 bases respectively, with 13 bases between them. The CDR3 contains 13 residues. The CDR3 region is CASSPYGGHEQYV. The CDR3 nucleotides are TGCGCCAGCAGCCCCTATGGTGGGCACGAGCAGTACGTC.

This clonotype appeared many times. This chain links TRBV11-3 with TRBJ2-5; D remains ambiguous. The CDR3 is 13 residues long. Looked up from germline, CDR1 is SGHNT and CDR2 is YENEEA. V was shortened by 5 bases and J by 6 bases, with 13 bases between the two germline ends. CDR3 nucleotides: TGTGCCAGCAGCCGGTCTGGGGTACAGACCCAGTACTTC. Its protein is CASSRSGVQTQYF.

This clonotype has a count of ten or more. The chain links TRBV6-1 to TRBJ1-1; D remains ambiguous. Germline assignment: CDR1 MNHNS and CDR2 SASEGT. The V gene lost 4 bases and the J gene lost 0 bases, with 9 bases spanning the gap. This CDR3 spans 14 amino acids. DNA of the CDR3: TGTGCCAGCAGTGGACCCGTTATGAACACTGAAGCTTTCTTT. Residues: CASSGPVMNTEAFF.

This clonotype was recorded at least ten times. The V gene is TRBV6-5, the J gene TRBJ1-2; 7 nucleotides match TRBD1. The germline CDR1 and CDR2 sequences are MNHEY and SVGAGI. The V and J ends lost 5 bases and 0 bases, in that order; junction bases with no gene match: 3. This CDR3 is 14 amino acids long. For the CDR3, the DNA is TGTGCCAGCAGTCACGGGACAGCTAACTATGGCTACACCTTC. Translation: CASSHGTANYGYTF.

V gene TRBV7-2 combines with J gene TRBJ1-2, with 9 bases matching TRBD1. In germline, CDR1 is SGHTA, CDR2 FQGNSA. The CDR3 runs to 15 residues. The junction had 11 bases not matched to a gene; V was cut back by 4 bases and J by 8 bases. The CDR3 region is CASSSTTGTGIGYTF. As DNA, the CDR3 is TGTGCCAGCAGCTCAACAACCGGGACAGGGATCGGCTACACCTTC.

The rearrangement joins TRBV19 to TRBJ1-5; D unresolved. Germline V gene lookup returns CDR1 LNHDA and CDR2 SQIVND (reference sequence). The V gene lost 3 bases and the J gene lost 5 bases, with 11 bases spanning the gap. The CDR3 extends over 14 amino acids. The CDR3 region is CASSISGGDQPQHF. Here the CDR3 DNA reads TGTGCCAGTAGTATCTCAGGCGGAGATCAGCCCCAGCATTTT.

The table lists this clonotype with many counts. This chain connects TRBV29-1 to TRBJ1-2, with 7 bases aligning to TRBD1. This CDR3 contains 11 residues. CDR1 SQVTM and CDR2 ANQGSEA come from the germline V gene. The CDR3 sequence: CGTDINYGYTF. CDR3 nucleotides: TGCGGGACAGACATCAACTATGGCTACACCTTC.

This clonotype was seen ten or more times. CDR3 amino acids: CASSSYGGGTDTQYF. CDR3 bases: TGTGCCAGCAGCTCCTACGGCGGGGGCACAGATACGCAGTATTTT. The genes are TRBV7-2 and TRBJ2-3, with a possible D match to TRBD2 (6 bases). Germline assignment: CDR1 SGHTA and CDR2 FQGNSA. The CDR3 is made up of 15 amino acids. V shed 4 bases and J shed 1 base, with 12 bases lying between them. Complete variable domain (other parts from reference TRBV7-2 and TRBJ2-3): GAGVSQSPSNKVTEKGKDVELRCDPISGHTALYWYRQSLGQGLEFLIYFQGNSAPDKSGLPSDRFSAERTGGSVSTLTIQRTQQEDSAVYLCASSSYGGGTDTQYFGPGTRLTVL.

This clonotype came up many times. The J gene is TRBJ2-3, the V gene TRBV28, with 8 bases that match TRBD1. The germline gives CDR1 MDHEN, CDR2 SYDVKM. Trimming cost V 2 bases and J 1 base; bases outside gene matches: 2. The CDR3 consists of 15 residues. The CDR3 DNA follows: TGTGCCAGCAGTTTACCAGGGGGCGGCACAGATACGCAGTATTTT. It translates to CASSLPGGGTDTQYF.

Notes on this clonotype: A read error may be the cause here, since a much bigger clone is one base away. The chain is built from TRBV7-3 and TRBJ1-6; the D gene is possibly TRBD1 (5 bases). CDR1 and CDR2 from the germline V gene are SGHTA and FQGTGA. V gave up 5 bases and J gave up 14 bases, with 19 bases separating them. The CDR3 has 14 amino acids. For the CDR3, the DNA is TGTGCCAGCAGCCCGCAGGGTGGATTGACGACCCTCCACTTT. Translating gives CASSPQGGLTTLHF.

The table lists this clonotype with many counts. The V gene is TRBV20-1, the J gene TRBJ1-2, with TRBD1 as a possible D gene (5 bases). CDR3 size: 11 residues. With 6 bases removed from V and 8 bases from J, the gap between germline ends came to 13 bases. Germline values: CDR1 DFQATT, CDR2 SNEGSKA (reference sequence). Written as DNA, the CDR3 is TGCAGTGCCCCGGGGGACGGCGGCTACACCTTC. Protein: CSAPGDGGYTF.